The 22 T cell receptor beta chains in this list originate from one sample, sequenced in a study of cytomegalovirus exposure and HLA in healthy donors. Primers included in the PCR were 60 Vbeta and 13 Jbeta primers. Clones were sequenced by immunoSEQ multiplex PCR, and TCRdb holds only the in-frame ones, with some missing. This table has over 200,000 clones, 85% to 90% appearing once. Material for sequencing was PBMCs. The receptor source for this set is a human donor in good health.

This clone was recorded once. The gene calls are TRBV29-1 and TRBJ1-6; TRBD1 matches at 9 bases. CDR3 size: 13 residues. Germline trimming cut 6 bases from V and 6 bases from J; bases unmatched to any gene: 3. Germline V lookup: CDR1 SQVTM, CDR2 ANQGSEA. This chain's CDR3 is CSVADRGNSPLHF. Here the CDR3 DNA reads TGCAGCGTCGCGGACAGGGGTAATTCACCCCTCCACTTT.

The V call is TRBV4-1, the J call TRBJ2-3, with D perhaps matching TRBD1 (5 bases). Trimming took 0 bases from V and 4 from J, leaving 11 bases between them. CDR1 is MGHRA and CDR2 is YSYEKL in the germline V gene. The CDR3 sequence is 15 residues long. The CDR3 coding sequence is TGCGCCAGCAGCCAAGATACTCAGGGCCCAGATACGCAGTATTTT. Protein: CASSQDTQGPDTQYF.

The chain joins TRBV5-1 to TRBJ2-5, with 10 bases that match TRBD2. The better agreement between TRBJ2-7 and the DNA end casts doubt on the J call. This CDR3 spans 14 amino acids. Germline values: CDR1 SGHRS, CDR2 YFSETQ. CDR3 region: CASSSWTSGYEQYF. The CDR3 DNA reads TGCGCCAGCAGCTCGTGGACTAGCGGCTACGAGCAGTACTTC.

The J gene is TRBJ2-7, the V gene TRBV12-5; 8 nucleotides align to TRBD2. The length of the CDR3 is 17 residues. CDR1 is LGHNT and CDR2 is FRNRAP in the germline V gene. V shed 2 bases and J 0 bases; nucleotides not matched to a gene: 9. The CDR3 region has the DNA TGTGCTAGTGGTTTGCCCGCCGGGGGGGACTTCTCCTACGAGCAGTACTTC. Its protein product is CASGLPAGGDFSYEQYF.

The chain recombines TRBV6-1 with TRBJ2-7; 7 nucleotides line up with TRBD1. The CDR3 covers 15 residues. Unmatched junction bases numbered 12, after V lost 6 bases and J lost 4 bases. The germline V gene encodes CDR1 MNHNS and CDR2 SASEGT. The CDR3, as DNA: TGTGCCAGCAGCGAGTCCAGGGGGATCGGGTACGAGCAGTACTTC. Translating gives CASSESRGIGYEQYF.

DNA for the CDR3: TGTGCCAGCAGCTACTTCTCTGGAAACACCATATATTTT. Translation: CASSYFSGNTIYF. This chain links TRBV2 with TRBJ1-3; D not resolved. From germline, CDR1 is SNHLY and CDR2 FYNNEI. The CDR3 loop spans 13 amino acids. Trimming shortened V by 6 bases and J by 0 bases, and 6 bases separated the two germline ends.

This clone was observed once. The J gene is TRBJ2-5, the V gene TRBV9; D perhaps matches TRBD2 (6 bases). The CDR3 covers 16 residues. Germline V gene sequence: CDR1 SGDLS, CDR2 YYNGEE. Trimming stripped 3 bases from V and 7 bases from J, with 22 bases between. The CDR3 DNA reads as TGTGCCAGCAGCGCCAACGGCGGGACGGCGAGTGGGACCCAGTACTTC. This encodes CASSANGGTASGTQYF.

The chain is built from TRBV28 and TRBJ1-4, with 7 bases that match TRBD1. V shed 4 bases, J shed 5 bases, and the junction held 4 bases outside the gene matches. The CDR3 totals 14 residues. Germline V gives CDR1 MDHEN, CDR2 SYDVKM. The CDR3, as DNA: TGTGCCAGCAGTTCGGGACAGATGAATGAAAAACTGTTTTTT. Translating it yields CASSSGQMNEKLFF.

The CDR3 protein is CASSIDAPGELFF. The CDR3 DNA follows: TGTGCCAGTAGTATAGATGCCCCCGGGGAACTGTTTTTT. The chain recombines TRBV19 with TRBJ1-4; D is unresolved. Trimming cost V 0 bases and J 12 bases, with 11 bases left between them. Germline-derived CDR1 and CDR2 are LNHDA and SQIVND (reference sequence). The CDR3 is made up of 13 amino acids. Together with reference TRBV19 and TRBJ1-4, the CDR3 gives the full variable domain: DGGITQSPKYLFRKEGQNVTLSCEQNLNHDAMYWYRQDPGQGLRLIYYSQIVNDFQKGDIAEGYSVSREKKESFPLTVTSAQKNPTAFYLCASSIDAPGELFFGSGTQLSVL.

In nucleotides, the CDR3 is TGTGCCAGCAGTTTCGACACGGAAACTTCTAACTATGGCTACACCTTC. Translating gives CASSFDTETSNYGYTF. V is TRBV28 and J is TRBJ1-2; D remains unclear. The CDR3 totals 16 residues. Trimming removed 3 bases at V and 0 bases at J, with 14 bases between. Germline CDR1 MDHEN, CDR2 SYDVKM.

V is TRBV2 and J is TRBJ2-3; 12 bases agree with TRBD2. CDR1 and CDR2 (germline): SNHLY, FYNNEI. This CDR3 comprises 15 residues. The V and J ends lost 5 bases and 4 bases, in that order; junction bases with no gene match: 4. CDR3 DNA: TGTGCCAGCAGTCCTAGCGGGAGGGCCTCAGATACGCAGTATTTT. Its translation is CASSPSGRASDTQYF.

This chain uses TRBV7-2 with TRBJ2-7; TRBD2 matches 9 bases. Per the germline V gene, CDR1 is SGHTA and CDR2 is FQGNSA. The V and J ends lost 6 bases and 3 bases, in that order; junction bases with no gene match: 3. This CDR3 is built from 13 residues. The CDR3 is CASRLAGDYEQYF. The DNA for the CDR3 is TGTGCCAGCAGACTAGCGGGTGACTACGAGCAGTACTTC.

The sample holds one count of this clone. This CDR3 is also generated by other DNA sequences in the sample. The CDR3 here is CASSLDRAGNTIYF. CDR3 DNA: TGTGCCAGCAGCCTGGACAGGGCTGGAAACACCATATATTTT. J is TRBJ1-3 and V is TRBV7-9, with 8 bases aligning to TRBD1. The CDR3 covers 14 residues. The V segment lost 5 bases and the J segment 2 bases; nucleotides outside the gene matches: 2. Germline CDR1 reads SEHNR; CDR2 reads FQNEAQ (reference sequence). The whole variable domain, remainder taken from reference TRBV7-9 and TRBJ1-3, is DTGVSQNPRHKITKRGQNVTFRCDPISEHNRLYWYRQTLGQGPEFLTYFQNEAQLEKSRLLSDRFSAERPKGSFSTLEIQRTEQGDSAMYLCASSLDRAGNTIYFGEGSWLTVV.

This chain joins TRBV2 and TRBJ2-5, with D perhaps matching TRBD2 (6 bases). Germline V gene sequence: CDR1 SNHLY, CDR2 FYNNEI. Trimming removed 7 bases from V and 4 bases from J, with 19 bases in between. This CDR3 region has 15 residues. Written as DNA, the CDR3 is TGTGCCAGCAATGGGGGAGGTGATTTAGGAGAGACCCAGTACTTC. This codes for CASNGGGDLGETQYF.

The chain employs TRBV30 and TRBJ2-2; 10 positions match TRBD1. Looked up from germline, CDR1 is GTSNPN and CDR2 is SVGIG (reference sequence). V lost 5 bases, J lost 6 bases, and 3 bases stayed unmatched. This CDR3 contains 13 residues. For the CDR3, the DNA is TGTGCCTGGGGGACAGGGGTGGCCGGGGAGCTGTTTTTT. Its protein product is CAWGTGVAGELFF.

The chain links TRBV5-8 to TRBJ1-5, with TRBD1 identical over 8 bases. After removal of 4 bases from V and 7 bases from J, the junction contained 7 bases not matched to a gene. The CDR3 is made up of 14 amino acids. Germline V CDR1 and CDR2: SGHTS, YDEGEE. This CDR3 reads CASSPGQGSQPQHF. CDR3 in DNA: TGTGCCAGCAGCCCCGGACAGGGATCCCAGCCCCAGCATTTT.

This chain joins TRBV28 and TRBJ1-5; tentatively, D is TRBD1 (5 bases). Per germline, CDR1 MDHEN and CDR2 SYDVKM. This CDR3 contains 14 residues. V was cut by 4 bases and J by 4 bases, with 11 bases left in between. CDR3 region: CASSSPGENQPQHF. As DNA, the CDR3 is TGTGCCAGCAGTTCGCCGGGGGAAAATCAGCCCCAGCATTTT.

This chain joins TRBV18 and TRBJ1-2; a weak D match, TRBD1 (5 bases). Between the trimmed V and J ends, which lost 2 bases and 0 bases, there was a span of 22 bases. Germline CDR1 KGHSH, CDR2 LQKENI. The CDR3 loop spans 19 amino acids. The CDR3 reads CASSPFPPGRDSSNYGYTF. The CDR3 nucleotides read TGTGCCAGCTCACCATTCCCCCCGGGCAGGGACTCATCTAACTATGGCTACACCTTC.

The rearrangement links TRBV5-6 to TRBJ1-4, with 9 positions matching TRBD1. The germline gives CDR1 SGHDT, CDR2 YYEEEE. V lost 2 bases to trimming and J lost 5 bases; unmatched junction nucleotides: 4. This CDR3 has 15 amino acids. CDR3 residues: CASSLGDRVNEKLFF. The CDR3 DNA is TGTGCCAGCAGCTTAGGGGACAGGGTGAATGAAAAACTGTTTTTT.

The rearrangement uses TRBV6-6 and TRBJ2-1, with 7 bases matching TRBD1. With 5 bases clipped from V and 3 bases from J, the junction kept 7 bases outside the gene matches. The CDR3 spans 15 residues. Per germline, CDR1 MNHNY and CDR2 SVGAGI (reference sequence). The CDR3 nucleotides read TGTGCCAGCAGTCCCCGGGACAGCCTCTACAATGAGCAGTTCTTC. The encoded protein is CASSPRDSLYNEQFF.

The rearrangement uses TRBV27 and TRBJ2-3; the D gene is possibly TRBD2 (5 bases). The germline gives CDR1 MNHEY, CDR2 SMNVEV (reference sequence). The CDR3 consists of 15 residues. Trimming removed 3 bases at V and 7 bases at J, with 17 bases between. The CDR3 is CASSFRLEGLNTQYF. As DNA, the CDR3 is TGTGCCAGCAGTTTTCGTCTCGAGGGTCTTAATACGCAGTATTTT.

This chain joins TRBV7-9 and TRBJ1-1; the D gene is possibly TRBD1 (5 bases). Deletions cut 5 bases from V and 3 bases from J, with 13 bases between. Looked up from germline, CDR1 is SEHNR and CDR2 is FQNEAQ (reference sequence). This CDR3 spans 14 amino acids. This chain's CDR3 is CASSEFGGDTEAFF. CDR3 DNA sequence: TGTGCCAGCAGCGAGTTCGGGGGGGACACTGAAGCTTTCTTT.